Sequencing of this T cell receptor beta chain was carried out in a study of chemoradiotherapy in HPV16-positive cancers. Turning to the study itself: Functional T-cell assays on a couple of HPV16-positive patients' cells defined candidate HPV-specific clones and common TCR motifs.

Over chemoradiotherapy, repertoires were sampled more than once. There are 13 residues in the CDR3. Trimming stripped 2 bases from V and 3 bases from J, with 8 bases between. Germline CDR1 is SGHNT and CDR2 is YYREEE (reference sequence). About this clone: Its antigen is not known. This sample also contains other DNA sequences that code for the same CDR3.

Study observations and caveats: The functional HPV-specific definition rests on just a couple of HPV16-positive patients. During treatment, candidate HPV-specific clones and E7-related motifs expanded in tumor.

This table comes from immunoSEQ multiplex PCR, and its TCRdb copy is limited to in-frame clones, with some not included. This table has under 15,000 clones, roughly 90% appearing once. The sample consisted of blood, taken from a patient who underwent chemoradiotherapy. The gene calls are TRBV5-4 and TRBJ1-2; weak D call: TRBD1 (5 bases). The sequence was obtained from a human donor with HPV-associated anogenital cancer. This CDR3 reads CASSFGGDYGYTF. In DNA, the CDR3 is TGTGCCAGCAGCTTTGGGGGGGACTATGGCTACACCTTC.